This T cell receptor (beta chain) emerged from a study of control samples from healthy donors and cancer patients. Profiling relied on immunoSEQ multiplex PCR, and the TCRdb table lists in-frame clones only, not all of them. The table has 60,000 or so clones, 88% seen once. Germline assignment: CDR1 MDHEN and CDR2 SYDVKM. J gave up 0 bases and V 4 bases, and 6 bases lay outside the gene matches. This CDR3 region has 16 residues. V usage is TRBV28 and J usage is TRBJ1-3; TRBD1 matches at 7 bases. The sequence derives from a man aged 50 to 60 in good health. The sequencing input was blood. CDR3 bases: TGTGCCAGCAGTTACGACAGGGTGAACTCTGGAAACACCATATATTTT. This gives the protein CASSYDRVNSGNTIYF.